This TCR beta chain came from a study of T cell repertoires in cytomegalovirus infection. At the level of the study: From public TCR beta signatures came an indication of both CMV infection and matching HLA type. Findings and caveats of the study: Within the response measured ex vivo, HLA-C-restricted CMV-specific TCR beta clonotypes were dominant.

One entry per CDR3 protein, called by TCRdb with MiXCR from the reads. The sample lists around 260,000 distinct CDR3 sequences, about 25% occurring once. About this clonotype: Its target is not known.

Sequenced sample: PBMCs. The sequence derives from a human donor in good health (CMV status not recorded). Some clones in this sample may be carry-over from other donors' samples.

CDR3 DNA: TGTGCCAGCAGTTTAGAGCTAGCGGGAGGTGGAGCAGATACGCAGTATTTT. The encoded protein is CASSLELAGGGADTQYF. The chain combines TRBV28 with TRBJ2-3, with 11 bases fitting TRBD2. This CDR3 contains 17 residues. V trimming: 2 bases; J trimming: 4 bases; junction bases outside the gene matches: 8. Germline lookup yields CDR1 MDHEN and CDR2 SYDVKM. Full variable domain (outside the CDR3, taken from reference TRBV28 and TRBJ2-3): DVKVTQSSRYLVKRTGEKVFLECVQDMDHENMFWYRQDPGLGLRLIYFSYDVKMKEKGDIPEGYSVSREKKERFSLILESASTNQTSMYLCASSLELAGGGADTQYFGPGTRLTVL.